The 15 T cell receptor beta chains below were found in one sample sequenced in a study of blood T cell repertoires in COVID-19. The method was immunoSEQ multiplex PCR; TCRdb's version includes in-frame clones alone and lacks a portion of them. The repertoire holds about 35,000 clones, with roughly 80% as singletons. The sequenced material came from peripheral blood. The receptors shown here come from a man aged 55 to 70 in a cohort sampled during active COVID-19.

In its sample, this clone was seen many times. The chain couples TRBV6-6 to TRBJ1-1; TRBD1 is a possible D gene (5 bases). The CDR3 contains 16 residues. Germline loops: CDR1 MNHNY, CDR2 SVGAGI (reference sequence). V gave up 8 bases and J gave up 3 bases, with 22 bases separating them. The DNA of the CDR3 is TGTGCCAGCTCATACTTCCAGGGCGCTGCGGACACTGAAGCTTTCTTT. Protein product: CASSYFQGAADTEAFF.

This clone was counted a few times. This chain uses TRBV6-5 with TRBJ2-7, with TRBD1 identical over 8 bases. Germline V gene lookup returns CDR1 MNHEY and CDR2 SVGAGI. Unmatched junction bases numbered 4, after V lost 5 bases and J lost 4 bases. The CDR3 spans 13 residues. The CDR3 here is CASSPDRVYEQYF. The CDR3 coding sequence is TGTGCCAGCAGTCCGGACAGGGTGTACGAGCAGTACTTC.

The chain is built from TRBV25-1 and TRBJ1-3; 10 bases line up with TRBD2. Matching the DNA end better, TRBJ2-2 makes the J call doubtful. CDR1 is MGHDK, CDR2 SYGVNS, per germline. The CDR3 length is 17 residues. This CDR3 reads CASSASSGSLNTGELFF. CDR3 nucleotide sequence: TGTGCCAGCAGTGCGTCTAGCGGGAGTCTTAACACCGGGGAGCTGTTTTTT.

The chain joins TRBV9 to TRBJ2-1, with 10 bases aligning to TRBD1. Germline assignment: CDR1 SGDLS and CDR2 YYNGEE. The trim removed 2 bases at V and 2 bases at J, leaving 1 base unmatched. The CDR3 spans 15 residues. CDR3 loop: CASSVGTGAYNEQFF. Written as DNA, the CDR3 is TGTGCCAGCAGCGTCGGGACAGGGGCCTACAATGAGCAGTTCTTC.

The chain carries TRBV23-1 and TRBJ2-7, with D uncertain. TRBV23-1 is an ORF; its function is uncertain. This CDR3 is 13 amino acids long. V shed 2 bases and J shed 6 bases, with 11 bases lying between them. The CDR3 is CASSQPDTGEQYF. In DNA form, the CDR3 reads TGCGCCAGCAGTCAACCCGACACTGGCGAGCAGTACTTC.

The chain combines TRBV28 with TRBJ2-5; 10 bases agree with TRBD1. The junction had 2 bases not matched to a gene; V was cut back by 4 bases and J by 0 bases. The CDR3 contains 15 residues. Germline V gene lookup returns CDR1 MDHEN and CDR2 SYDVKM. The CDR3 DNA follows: TGTGCCAGCAGTTGGGGACAGGGGCACCAAGAGACCCAGTACTTC. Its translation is CASSWGQGHQETQYF. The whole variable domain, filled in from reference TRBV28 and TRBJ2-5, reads DVKVTQSSRYLVKRTGEKVFLECVQDMDHENMFWYRQDPGLGLRLIYFSYDVKMKEKGDIPEGYSVSREKKERFSLILESASTNQTSMYLCASSWGQGHQETQYFGPGTRLLVL.

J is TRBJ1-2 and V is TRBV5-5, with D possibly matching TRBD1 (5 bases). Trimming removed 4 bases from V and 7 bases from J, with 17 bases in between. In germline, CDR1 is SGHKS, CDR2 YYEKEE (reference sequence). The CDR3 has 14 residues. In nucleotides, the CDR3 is TGTGCCAGCAGCGGCGCAGGGTTCTTCTCTGGCTACACCTTC. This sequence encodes CASSGAGFFSGYTF. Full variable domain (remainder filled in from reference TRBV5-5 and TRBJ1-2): DAGVTQSPTHLIKTRGQQVTLRCSPISGHKSVSWYQQVLGQGPQFIFQYYEKEERGRGNFPDRFSARQFPNYSSELNVNALLLGDSALYLCASSGAGFFSGYTFGSGTRLTVV.

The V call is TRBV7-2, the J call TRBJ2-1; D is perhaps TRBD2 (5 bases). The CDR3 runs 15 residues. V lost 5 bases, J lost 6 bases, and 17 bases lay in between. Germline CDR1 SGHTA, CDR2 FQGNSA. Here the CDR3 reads CASSPGLLIANEQFF. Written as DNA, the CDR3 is TGTGCCAGCAGCCCCGGACTCCTTATAGCCAATGAGCAGTTCTTC.

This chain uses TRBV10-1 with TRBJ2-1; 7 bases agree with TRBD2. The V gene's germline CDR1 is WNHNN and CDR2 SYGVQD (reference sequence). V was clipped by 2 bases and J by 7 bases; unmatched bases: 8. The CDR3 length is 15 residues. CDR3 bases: TGCGCCAGCAGTGAGACTAGGTGGGGGGGGAATGAGCAGTTCTTC. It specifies CASSETRWGGNEQFF.

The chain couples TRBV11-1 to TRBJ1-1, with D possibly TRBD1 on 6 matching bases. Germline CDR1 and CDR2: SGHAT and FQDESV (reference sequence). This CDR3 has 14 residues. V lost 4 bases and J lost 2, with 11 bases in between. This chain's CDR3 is CASSSSGVNTEAFF. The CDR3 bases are TGTGCCAGCAGCTCGTCAGGGGTCAACACTGAAGCTTTCTTT.

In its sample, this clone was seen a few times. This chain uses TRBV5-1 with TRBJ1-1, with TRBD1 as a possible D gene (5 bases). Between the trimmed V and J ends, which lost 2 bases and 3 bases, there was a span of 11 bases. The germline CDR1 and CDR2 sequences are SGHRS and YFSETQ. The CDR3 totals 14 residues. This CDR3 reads CASSFWGGDTEAFF. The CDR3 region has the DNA TGCGCCAGCAGCTTTTGGGGAGGGGACACTGAAGCTTTCTTT.

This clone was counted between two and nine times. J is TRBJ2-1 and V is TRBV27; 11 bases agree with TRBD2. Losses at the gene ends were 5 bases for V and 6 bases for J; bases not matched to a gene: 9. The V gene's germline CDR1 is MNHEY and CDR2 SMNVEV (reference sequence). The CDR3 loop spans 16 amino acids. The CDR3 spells CASSHTSGRWFNEQFF. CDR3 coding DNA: TGTGCCAGCAGTCACACTAGCGGGAGATGGTTCAATGAGCAGTTCTTC.

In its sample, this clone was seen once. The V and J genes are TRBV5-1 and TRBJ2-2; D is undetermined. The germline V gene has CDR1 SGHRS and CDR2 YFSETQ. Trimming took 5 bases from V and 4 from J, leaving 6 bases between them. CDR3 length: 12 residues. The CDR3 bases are TGCGCCAGCAGACAGTCCACCGGGGAGCTGTTTTTT. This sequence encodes CASRQSTGELFF.

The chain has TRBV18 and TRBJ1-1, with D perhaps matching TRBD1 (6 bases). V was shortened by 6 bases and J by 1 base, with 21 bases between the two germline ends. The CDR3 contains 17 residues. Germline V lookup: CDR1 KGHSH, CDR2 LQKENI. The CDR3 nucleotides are TGTGCCAGCTCTCGAGAATGGGGCAGGGACAAGAACACTGAAGCTTTCTTT. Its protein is CASSREWGRDKNTEAFF.

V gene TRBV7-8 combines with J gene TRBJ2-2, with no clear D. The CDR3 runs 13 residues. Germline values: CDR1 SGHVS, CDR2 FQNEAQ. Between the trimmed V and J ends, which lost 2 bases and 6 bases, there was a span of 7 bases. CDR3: CASSLHLAGELFF. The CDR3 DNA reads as TGTGCCAGCAGCTTACACTTGGCCGGGGAGCTGTTTTTT.